This TCR beta chain was identified during a study of blood T cell repertoires in COVID-19. Overall study context: The United States, Italy and Spain supplied acute and convalescent COVID-19 samples.

V trimming: 3 bases; J trimming: 4 bases; junction bases outside the gene matches: 5. From germline, CDR1 is SGDLS and CDR2 YYNGEE. This CDR3 comprises 15 residues. Some clones are missing from TCRdb's copy, which holds only in-frame ones; the method was immunoSEQ multiplex PCR. The table includes approximately 290,000 clones, approximately 91% detected once. The receptor's source is a woman between 55 and 75 years old with acute or convalescent COVID-19. The V gene is TRBV9, the J gene TRBJ2-1; TRBD2 agrees at 9 bases. The sequencing input was peripheral blood. CDR3 sequence: CASSGRLAGYNEQFF. For the CDR3, the DNA is TGTGCCAGCAGCGGGCGGCTAGCGGGATACAATGAGCAGTTCTTC.